Listed here are 21 T cell receptor beta chains from one sample, sequenced in a study of CD8+ T cells in alopecia areata. Treatment here: oral pan-JAK inhibitor, 5-10 mg twice daily. cDNA reverse transcribed from extracted RNA served as the sequencing template. Sequencing used immunoSEQ multiplex PCR; TCRdb keeps in-frame clones, though not all of them. The sample lists 70,000 or so clones, roughly 30% seen once, with about 15% in the top ten. The source was CD8+ T cells sorted from blood, collected at week 4, from a patient treated with tofacitinib. The receptors stem from a human donor with alopecia areata.

This clone has ten or more counts. The V call is TRBV4-1, the J call TRBJ2-1; D not resolved. V lost 1 base and J 7 bases, leaving 11 bases between the germline ends. Per the germline V gene, CDR1 is MGHRA and CDR2 is YSYEKL. This CDR3 spans 14 amino acids. The CDR3 coding sequence is TGCGCCAGCAGCCAAGCTGTCATAGCTAATGAGCAGTTCTTC. Residues: CASSQAVIANEQFF.

This clone was seen a few times. CDR3 bases: TGTGCCAGCAGTTCCACGCTAGCGGGAACCGGGGAGCTGTTTTTT. Its protein product is CASSSTLAGTGELFF. This sequence joins TRBV6-6 and TRBJ2-2; 9 bases are a match to TRBD2. V was clipped by 4 bases and J by 5 bases; unmatched bases: 5. CDR3 length: 15 residues. Germline CDR1 and CDR2: MNHNY and SVGAGI (reference sequence).

This clone was picked up one time. The chain couples TRBV5-6 to TRBJ2-4; D may be TRBD2 (5 bases). The length of the CDR3 is 12 residues. Germline V lookup: CDR1 SGHDT, CDR2 YYEEEE. The V end was cut by 2 bases, the J end by 7 bases, with 7 bases between. In nucleotides, the CDR3 is TGTGCCAGCAGCTTTGGGGAGAACATTCAGTACTTC. The encoded protein is CASSFGENIQYF.

This clone was found a few times. The chain employs TRBV20-1 and TRBJ1-1; D call uncertain. CDR1 is DFQATT, CDR2 SNEGSKA, per germline (reference sequence). CDR3 size: 10 residues. V lost 6 bases and J lost 6, with 8 bases in between. This CDR3 is CSAHTPEAFF. The CDR3 DNA reads TGCAGTGCGCATACGCCTGAAGCTTTCTTT.

The sample holds a few counts of this clone. The CDR3 DNA sequence: TGTGCCAGCAGCCCGCGATCCGTGTCCTACGAGCAGTACTTC. This sequence encodes CASSPRSVSYEQYF. J is TRBJ2-7 and V is TRBV7-9; D is unresolved. The CDR3 runs 14 residues. Trimming took off 5 bases at V and 1 base at J, with 12 bases between the two ends. Germline values: CDR1 SEHNR, CDR2 FQNEAQ (reference sequence).

This clone was seen only a few times. The chain carries TRBV6-6 and TRBJ1-5; D gene unclear. This CDR3 is built from 14 residues. Germline loops: CDR1 MNHNY, CDR2 SVGAGI (reference sequence). The ends were cut back, 5 bases at V and 5 bases at J, with 13 bases in the middle. This CDR3 reads CASSTARDDQPQHF. CDR3 DNA: TGTGCCAGCAGTACGGCCAGAGACGATCAGCCCCAGCATTTT.

In regard to this clone: Distinct nucleotide sequences in the sample also encode this CDR3. The chain has TRBV9 and TRBJ2-6, with D uncertain. Germline CDR1 and CDR2: SGDLS and YYNGEE. The ends were cut back, 2 bases at V and 3 bases at J, with 15 bases in the middle. This CDR3 is 17 amino acids long. This chain's CDR3 is CASSVEVIPRGANVLTF. The CDR3 DNA reads as TGTGCCAGCAGCGTCGAAGTTATCCCCCGTGGGGCCAACGTCCTGACTTTC.

The rearrangement links TRBV5-1 to TRBJ2-1; D call uncertain. The CDR3 contains 12 residues. Germline V gene data show CDR1 as SGHRS and CDR2 as YFSETQ. Trimming pared 1 base from V and 9 bases from J, leaving 8 bases between. CDR3 bases: TGCGCCAGCAGCTTGACGCGGAGTGAGCAGTTCTTC. Translating it yields CASSLTRSEQFF.

The sample holds a few counts of this clone. The J gene is TRBJ2-4, the V gene TRBV11-2; 7 positions match TRBD2. The V gene's germline CDR1 is SGHAT and CDR2 FQNNGV. V was clipped by 4 bases and J by 8 bases; unmatched bases: 5. There are 13 residues in the CDR3. CDR3 DNA: TGTGCCAGCAGCTCGATAGCGGGTTACATTCAGTACTTC. Its translation: CASSSIAGYIQYF.

The sample holds a few counts of this clone. The gene calls are TRBV29-1 and TRBJ2-3; 13 bases line up with TRBD2. Trimming removed 3 bases from V and 12 bases from J; junction bases left unmatched: 12. The length of the CDR3 is 15 residues. Germline V gives CDR1 SQVTM, CDR2 ANQGSEA. The CDR3 DNA reads TGCAGCGTTGAGGGACTAGCGGGAAAAAGACGCCCTCAGTATTTT. Its protein product is CSVEGLAGKRRPQYF.

This clone was observed a few times. J is TRBJ2-3 and V is TRBV15; no clear D gene. Looked up from germline, CDR1 is LNHNV and CDR2 is YYDKDF (reference sequence). The CDR3 is 11 residues long. V lost 3 bases and J lost 2, with 0 bases in between. The CDR3 nucleotides are TGTGCCACCAGCAGCACAGATACGCAGTATTTT. Translating gives CATSSTDTQYF.

The DNA of the CDR3 is TGTGCCAGCAGTGAGGATACAGGGGAAACCGGGGAGCTGTTTTTT. Translation gives CASSEDTGETGELFF. The rearrangement uses TRBV13 and TRBJ2-2; TRBD1 matches at 7 bases. CDR3 length: 15 residues. The V gene's germline CDR1 is PRHDT and CDR2 FYEKMQ (reference sequence). J was trimmed by 5 bases and V by 6 bases; bases with no gene match: 9.

V and J are TRBV4-1 and TRBJ1-1, with D uncertain. This CDR3 is built from 15 residues. Trimming took 0 bases from V and 1 from J, leaving 9 bases between them. CDR1 is MGHRA, CDR2 YSYEKL, per germline. The CDR3 sequence is CASSQDVGWNTEAFF. The DNA of the CDR3 is TGCGCCAGCAGCCAAGATGTCGGCTGGAACACTGAAGCTTTCTTT.

The table lists this clone with a few counts. This chain connects TRBV9 to TRBJ2-7; D gene unclear. This CDR3 region has 13 residues. The V and J ends lost 4 bases and 3 bases respectively, with 11 bases between them. CDR1 is SGDLS, CDR2 YYNGEE, per germline. CDR3 amino acids: CASSLATIYEQYF. For the CDR3, the DNA is TGTGCCAGCAGCTTAGCAACAATCTACGAGCAGTACTTC.

Only a few counts were recorded for this clone. The chain has TRBV30 and TRBJ2-2; TRBD2 is a possible D gene (5 bases). The CDR3 totals 12 residues. Germline CDR1 reads GTSNPN; CDR2 reads SVGIG (reference sequence). The germline V and J ends were trimmed by 3 bases and 6 bases, with 8 bases remaining between them. For the CDR3, the DNA is TGTGCCTGGAGCGGGGTGGCCGGGGAGCTGTTTTTT. Translating it yields CAWSGVAGELFF.

This clone has ten or more counts. This chain links TRBV9 with TRBJ2-1, with 9 bases that match TRBD2. This CDR3 comprises 17 residues. Trimming took 0 bases from V and 8 from J; bases not matched to a gene: 12. The germline gives CDR1 SGDLS, CDR2 YYNGEE. DNA for the CDR3: TGTGCCAGCAGCGTAGGATCTGGTAGCGGGAGTATCGATGAGCAGTTCTTC. Amino acids: CASSVGSGSGSIDEQFF.

This clone was picked up a small number of times. CDR3 nucleotide sequence: TGCAGCGTCGACAGCCGGGGATCTGGCTACACCTTC. This translates into CSVDSRGSGYTF. The J gene is TRBJ1-2, the V gene TRBV29-1, with a weak D call TRBD1 (5 bases). Between the trimmed V and J ends, which lost 6 bases and 7 bases, there was a span of 15 bases. CDR1 is SQVTM, CDR2 ANQGSEA, per germline. This CDR3 contains 12 residues.

This clone was counted ten times or more. V usage is TRBV4-3 and J usage is TRBJ2-1, with D possibly matching TRBD2 (5 bases). Trimming removed 0 bases from V and 6 bases from J, with 12 bases in between. The CDR3 totals 15 residues. The germline V gene has CDR1 LGHNA and CDR2 YSLEER. CDR3 sequence (DNA): TGCGCCAGCAGCCAAGAAGGAGGCGCGGGCAATGAGCAGTTCTTC. Amino acid sequence: CASSQEGGAGNEQFF.

Only a few counts were recorded for this clone. J is TRBJ2-1 and V is TRBV7-9; D gene uncertain. Germline CDR1 and CDR2: SEHNR and FQNEAQ (reference sequence). The CDR3 consists of 11 residues. V gave up 4 bases and J gave up 7 bases, with 5 bases separating them. The CDR3 loop is CASSWKNEQFF. CDR3 sequence (DNA): TGTGCCAGCAGCTGGAAAAATGAGCAGTTCTTC.

CDR3 in amino acids: CASSQEFVSNQPQHF. As DNA, the CDR3 is TGCGCCAGCAGCCAAGAATTTGTTTCGAACCAGCCCCAGCATTTT. The chain couples TRBV4-1 to TRBJ1-5; D not resolved. V dropped 0 bases and J dropped 7 bases, with 13 bases sitting between them. This CDR3 has 15 amino acids. Germline CDR1 is MGHRA and CDR2 is YSYEKL.

The table lists this clone with a count of one. V usage is TRBV30 and J usage is TRBJ2-7, with D uncertain. V was clipped by 0 bases and J by 3 bases, with 12 bases between them. Germline V gene sequence: CDR1 GTSNPN, CDR2 SVGIG (reference sequence). The CDR3 sequence is 14 residues long. Here the CDR3 DNA reads TGTGCCTGGAGTGTAGTAAAGGCGGACTACGAGCAGTACTTC. It translates to CAWSVVKADYEQYF.